This T cell receptor (beta chain) was recorded in a study of identical twins. The study's findings and limits: With abundant cord blood beta clonotypes, insertions were fewer; memory repertoires showed no such pattern.

This CDR3 contains 17 residues. In germline, CDR1 is SGHRS, CDR2 YFSETQ. With 4 bases removed from V and 2 bases from J, the gap between germline ends came to 21 bases. This clonotype has more than one count but fewer than ten. Its antigen is as yet unknown. Template switching (which added a universal primer site) was used, and cDNA carried unique molecular identifiers. MiXCR, applied by TCRdb to the 5' RACE reads, yields one record per CDR3 protein. The data hold roughly 470,000 distinct CDR3 sequences, with around 15% observed a single time. These same records also appear under a second study, on yellow fever vaccine responses in identical twins.

This TCR came from a woman younger than 30 in good health. Sequencing input: CD4+ T cells sorted from blood. The genes are TRBV5-1 and TRBJ2-5; the D gene is possibly TRBD1 (5 bases). CDR3 DNA: TGCGCCAGCAGCCTGGGATCAAGCAGACAGTATCAAGAGACCCAGTACTTC. It yields the protein CASSLGSSRQYQETQYF.